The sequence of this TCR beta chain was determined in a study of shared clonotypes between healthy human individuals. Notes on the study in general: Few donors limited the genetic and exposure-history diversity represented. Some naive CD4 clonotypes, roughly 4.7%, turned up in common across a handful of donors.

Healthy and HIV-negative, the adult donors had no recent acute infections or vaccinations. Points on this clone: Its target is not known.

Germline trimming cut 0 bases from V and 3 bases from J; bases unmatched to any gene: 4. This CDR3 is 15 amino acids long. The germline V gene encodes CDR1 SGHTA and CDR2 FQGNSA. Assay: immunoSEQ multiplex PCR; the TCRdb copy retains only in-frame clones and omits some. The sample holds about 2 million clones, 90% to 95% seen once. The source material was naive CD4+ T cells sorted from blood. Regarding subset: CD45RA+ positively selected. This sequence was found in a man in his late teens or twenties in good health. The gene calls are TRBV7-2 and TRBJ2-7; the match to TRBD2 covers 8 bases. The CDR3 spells CASSLAPGGNYEQYF. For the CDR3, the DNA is TGTGCCAGCAGCTTAGCCCCGGGGGGGAACTACGAGCAGTACTTC.